This TCR beta chain was observed in a study of Ad26.COV2.S vaccination and SARS-CoV-2 variants. Clones were read by immunoSEQ multiplex PCR, and TCRdb kept only the in-frame ones, dropping some. In the table there are roughly 92,000 clones, about four fifths of which are singletons. The specimen comprised peripheral blood, sampled after recovery from COVID-19. This receptor was obtained from a human donor who had recovered from COVID-19.

This CDR3 reads CASSSTGLGNTIYF. The CDR3 nucleotides are TGTGCCAGCAGCTCGACAGGGTTGGGAAACACCATATATTTT. The gene calls are TRBV7-8 and TRBJ1-3, with TRBD1 matching over 7 bases. The CDR3 totals 14 residues. J lost 4 bases, V lost 4 bases, and 4 bases had no gene match. CDR1 is SGHVS and CDR2 is FQNEAQ in the germline V gene.